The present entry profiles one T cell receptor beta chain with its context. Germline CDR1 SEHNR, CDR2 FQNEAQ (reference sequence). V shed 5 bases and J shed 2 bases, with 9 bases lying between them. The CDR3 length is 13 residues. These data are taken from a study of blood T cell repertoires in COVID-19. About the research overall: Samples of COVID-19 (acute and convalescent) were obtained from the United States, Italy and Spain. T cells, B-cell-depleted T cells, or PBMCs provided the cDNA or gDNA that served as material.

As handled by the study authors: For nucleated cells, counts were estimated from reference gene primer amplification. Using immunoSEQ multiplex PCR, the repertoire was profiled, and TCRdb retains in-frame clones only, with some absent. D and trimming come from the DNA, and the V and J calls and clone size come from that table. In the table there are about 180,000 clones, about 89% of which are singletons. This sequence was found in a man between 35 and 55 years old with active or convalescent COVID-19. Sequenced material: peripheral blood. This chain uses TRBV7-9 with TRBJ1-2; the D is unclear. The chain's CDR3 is CASSRRENYGYTF. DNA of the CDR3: TGTGCCAGCAGCCGCCGGGAGAACTATGGCTACACCTTC.